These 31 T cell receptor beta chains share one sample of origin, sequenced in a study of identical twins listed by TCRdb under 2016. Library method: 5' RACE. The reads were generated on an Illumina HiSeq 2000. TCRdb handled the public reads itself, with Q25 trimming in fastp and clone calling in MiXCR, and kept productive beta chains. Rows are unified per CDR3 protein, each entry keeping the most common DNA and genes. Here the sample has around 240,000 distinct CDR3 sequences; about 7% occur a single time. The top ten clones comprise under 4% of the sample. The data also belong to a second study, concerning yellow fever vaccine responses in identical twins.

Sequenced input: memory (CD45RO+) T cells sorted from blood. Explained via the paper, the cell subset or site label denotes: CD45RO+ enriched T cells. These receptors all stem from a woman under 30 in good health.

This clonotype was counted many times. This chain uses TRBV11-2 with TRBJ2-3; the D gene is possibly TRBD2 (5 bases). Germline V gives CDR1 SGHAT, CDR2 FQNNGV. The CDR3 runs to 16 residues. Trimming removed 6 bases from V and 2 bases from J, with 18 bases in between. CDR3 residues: CASRHTRSGITDTQYF. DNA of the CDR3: TGTGCCAGCAGACATACAAGGTCCGGGATCACAGATACGCAGTATTTT.

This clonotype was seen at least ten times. The CDR3 DNA follows: TGCGCCAGCAGCCCAAAAACCGGGAAAAACAATGAGCAGTTCTTC. This encodes CASSPKTGKNNEQFF. The chain is built from TRBV5-1 and TRBJ2-1; D possibly corresponds to TRBD2 (5 bases). CDR1 is SGHRS and CDR2 is YFSETQ in the germline V gene. This CDR3 has 15 amino acids. V gave up 4 bases and J gave up 5 bases, with 16 bases separating them.

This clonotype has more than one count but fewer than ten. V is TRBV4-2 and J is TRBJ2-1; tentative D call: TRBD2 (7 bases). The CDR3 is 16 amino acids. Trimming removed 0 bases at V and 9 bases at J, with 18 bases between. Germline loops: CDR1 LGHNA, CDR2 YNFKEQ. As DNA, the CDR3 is TGTGCCAGCAGCCAAGATAGGGGGGGAGGGCCGAGTGAGCAGTTCTTC. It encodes CASSQDRGGGPSEQFF.

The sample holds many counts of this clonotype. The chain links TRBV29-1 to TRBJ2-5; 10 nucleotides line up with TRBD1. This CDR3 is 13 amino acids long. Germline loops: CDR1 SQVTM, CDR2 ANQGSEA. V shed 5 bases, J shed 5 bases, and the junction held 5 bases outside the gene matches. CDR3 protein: CSVPTGGAETQYF. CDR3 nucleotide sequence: TGCAGCGTTCCGACAGGGGGCGCGGAGACCCAGTACTTC.

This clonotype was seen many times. CDR3 residues: CSAGPGDGAESSYEQYF. The CDR3 bases are TGCAGTGCTGGACCTGGGGATGGGGCGGAGAGCTCCTACGAGCAGTACTTC. The V call is TRBV20-1, the J call TRBJ2-7; D may be TRBD1 (5 bases). Between the trimmed V and J ends, which lost 5 bases and 0 bases, there was a span of 23 bases. The germline V gene encodes CDR1 DFQATT and CDR2 SNEGSKA (reference sequence). The CDR3 spans 17 residues.

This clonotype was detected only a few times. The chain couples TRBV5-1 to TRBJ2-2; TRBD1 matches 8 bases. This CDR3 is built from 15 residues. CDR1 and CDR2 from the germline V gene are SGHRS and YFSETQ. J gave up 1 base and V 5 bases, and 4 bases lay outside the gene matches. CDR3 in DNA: TGCGCCAGCAGGGATGGACAGGGGAACACCGGGGAGCTGTTTTTT. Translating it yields CASRDGQGNTGELFF.

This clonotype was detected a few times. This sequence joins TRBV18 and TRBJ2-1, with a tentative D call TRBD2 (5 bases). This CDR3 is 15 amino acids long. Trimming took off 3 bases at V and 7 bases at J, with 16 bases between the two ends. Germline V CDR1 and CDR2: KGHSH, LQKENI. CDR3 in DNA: TGTGCCAGCTCACCTCGGGCGGGCCTCTCAAATGAGCAGTTCTTC. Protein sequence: CASSPRAGLSNEQFF.

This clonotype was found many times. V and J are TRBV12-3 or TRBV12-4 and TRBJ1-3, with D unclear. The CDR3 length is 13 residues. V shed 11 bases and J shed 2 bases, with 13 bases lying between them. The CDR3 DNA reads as TGTGCCGGCGACTCGGAGACTGGAAACACCATATATTTT. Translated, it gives CAGDSETGNTIYF.

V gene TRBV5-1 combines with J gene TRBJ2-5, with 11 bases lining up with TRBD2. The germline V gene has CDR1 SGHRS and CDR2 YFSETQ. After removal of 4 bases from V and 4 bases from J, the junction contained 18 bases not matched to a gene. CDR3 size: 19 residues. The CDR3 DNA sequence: TGCGCCAGCAGCGCGACCGGGACTAGCGGCCGGTCACGGACAGAGACCCAGTACTTC. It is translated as CASSATGTSGRSRTETQYF.

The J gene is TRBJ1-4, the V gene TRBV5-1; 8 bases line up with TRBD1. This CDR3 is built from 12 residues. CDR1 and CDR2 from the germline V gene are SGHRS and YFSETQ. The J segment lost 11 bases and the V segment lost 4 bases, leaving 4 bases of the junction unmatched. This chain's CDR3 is CASSQDRAKLFF. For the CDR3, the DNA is TGCGCCAGCAGCCAGGACAGGGCCAAACTGTTTTTT.

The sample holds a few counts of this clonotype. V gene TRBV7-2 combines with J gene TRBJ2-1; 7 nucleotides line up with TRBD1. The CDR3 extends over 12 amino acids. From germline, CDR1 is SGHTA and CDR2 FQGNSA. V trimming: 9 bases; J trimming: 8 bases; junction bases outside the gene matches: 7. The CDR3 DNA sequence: TGTGCCAGAGACAGGGTGCAAGATGAGCAGTTCTTC. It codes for CARDRVQDEQFF.

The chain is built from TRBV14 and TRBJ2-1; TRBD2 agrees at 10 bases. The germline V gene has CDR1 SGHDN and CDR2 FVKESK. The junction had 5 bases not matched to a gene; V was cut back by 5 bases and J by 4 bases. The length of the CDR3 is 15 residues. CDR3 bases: TGTGCCAGCAGCACCATAGCGGGAGGTTACAATGAGCAGTTCTTC. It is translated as CASSTIAGGYNEQFF.

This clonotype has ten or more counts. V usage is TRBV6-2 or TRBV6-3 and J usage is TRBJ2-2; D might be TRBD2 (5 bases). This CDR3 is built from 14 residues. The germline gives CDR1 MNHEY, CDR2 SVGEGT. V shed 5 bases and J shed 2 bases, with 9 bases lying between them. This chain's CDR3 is CASSNGVNTGELFF. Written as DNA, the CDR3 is TGTGCCAGCAGTAACGGGGTAAACACCGGGGAGCTGTTTTTT.

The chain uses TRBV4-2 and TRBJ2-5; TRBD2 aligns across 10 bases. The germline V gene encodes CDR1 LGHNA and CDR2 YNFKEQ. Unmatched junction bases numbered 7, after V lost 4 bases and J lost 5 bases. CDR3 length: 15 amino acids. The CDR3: CASSPLAGPQETQYF. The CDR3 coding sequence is TGTGCCAGCAGCCCACTAGCGGGGCCCCAGGAGACCCAGTACTTC.

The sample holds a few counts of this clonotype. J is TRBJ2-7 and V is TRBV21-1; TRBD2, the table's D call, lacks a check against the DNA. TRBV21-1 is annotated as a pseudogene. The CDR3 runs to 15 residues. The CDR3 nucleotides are TGTGCCAGCTCGGGACTAGCGGGAGAGGTATACGAGCAGTACTTC. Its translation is CASSGLAGEVYEQYF.

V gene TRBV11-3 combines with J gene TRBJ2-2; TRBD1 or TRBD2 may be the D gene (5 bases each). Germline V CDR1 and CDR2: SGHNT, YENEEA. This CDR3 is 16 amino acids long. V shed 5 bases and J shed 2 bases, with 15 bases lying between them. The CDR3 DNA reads TGTGCCAGCAGCGACTCCGGGACCTACAACACCGGGGAGCTGTTTTTT. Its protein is CASSDSGTYNTGELFF.

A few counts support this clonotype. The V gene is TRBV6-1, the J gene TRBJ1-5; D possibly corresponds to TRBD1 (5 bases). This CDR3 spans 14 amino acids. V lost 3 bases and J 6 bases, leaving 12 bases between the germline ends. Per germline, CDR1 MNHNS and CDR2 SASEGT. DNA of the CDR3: TGTGCCAGCAGTGATGCAGGGCCAGGTCAGCCCCAGCATTTT. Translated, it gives CASSDAGPGQPQHF.

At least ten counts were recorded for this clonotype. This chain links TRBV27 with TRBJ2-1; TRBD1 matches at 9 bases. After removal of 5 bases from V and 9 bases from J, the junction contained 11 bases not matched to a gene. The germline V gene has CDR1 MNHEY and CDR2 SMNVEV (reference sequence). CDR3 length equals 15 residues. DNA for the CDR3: TGTGCCAGCAGTCCTTCTACCGGGACAGGGACTGAGCAGTTCTTC. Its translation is CASSPSTGTGTEQFF.

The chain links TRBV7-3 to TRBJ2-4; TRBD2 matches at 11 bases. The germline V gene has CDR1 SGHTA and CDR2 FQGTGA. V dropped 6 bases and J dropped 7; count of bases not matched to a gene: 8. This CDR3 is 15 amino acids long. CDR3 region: CASSKSSGRGNIQYF. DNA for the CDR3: TGTGCCAGCAGTAAGAGTAGCGGGAGGGGCAACATTCAGTACTTC.

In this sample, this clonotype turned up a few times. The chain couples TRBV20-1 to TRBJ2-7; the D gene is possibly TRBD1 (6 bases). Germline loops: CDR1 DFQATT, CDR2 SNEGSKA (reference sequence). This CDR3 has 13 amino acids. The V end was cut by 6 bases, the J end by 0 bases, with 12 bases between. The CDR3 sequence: CSAPGQSSYEQYF. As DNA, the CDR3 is TGCAGTGCCCCAGGACAGAGCTCCTACGAGCAGTACTTC.

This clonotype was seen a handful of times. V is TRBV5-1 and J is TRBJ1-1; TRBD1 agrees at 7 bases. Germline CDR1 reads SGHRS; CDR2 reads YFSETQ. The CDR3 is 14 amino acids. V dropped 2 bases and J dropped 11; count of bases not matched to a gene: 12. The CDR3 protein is CASSFSSGGVWAFF. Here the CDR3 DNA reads TGCGCCAGCAGCTTTAGTTCAGGGGGAGTGTGGGCTTTCTTT.

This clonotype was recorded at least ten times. The CDR3 region is CSARALGHTGGTEAFF. In DNA form, the CDR3 reads TGCAGTGCTAGAGCCTTGGGCCACACAGGGGGTACTGAAGCTTTCTTT. The gene calls are TRBV20-1 and TRBJ1-1, with TRBD1 matching over 8 bases. The CDR3 spans 16 residues. The germline CDR1 and CDR2 sequences are DFQATT and SNEGSKA (reference sequence). After removal of 1 base from V and 5 bases from J, the junction contained 12 bases not matched to a gene.

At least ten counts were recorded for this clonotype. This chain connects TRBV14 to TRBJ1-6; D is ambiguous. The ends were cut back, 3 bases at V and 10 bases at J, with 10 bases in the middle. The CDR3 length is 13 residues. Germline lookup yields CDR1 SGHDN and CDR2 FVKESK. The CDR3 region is CASSQGLMSPLHF. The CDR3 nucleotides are TGTGCCAGCAGCCAGGGGTTAATGTCACCCCTCCACTTT.

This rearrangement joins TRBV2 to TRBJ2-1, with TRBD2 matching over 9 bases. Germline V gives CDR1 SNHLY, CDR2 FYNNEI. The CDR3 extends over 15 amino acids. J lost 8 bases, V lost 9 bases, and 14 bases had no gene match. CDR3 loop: CASSTVSGRMDEQFF. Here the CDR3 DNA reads TGTGCCAGTTCCACCGTTAGCGGGAGAATGGATGAGCAGTTCTTC.

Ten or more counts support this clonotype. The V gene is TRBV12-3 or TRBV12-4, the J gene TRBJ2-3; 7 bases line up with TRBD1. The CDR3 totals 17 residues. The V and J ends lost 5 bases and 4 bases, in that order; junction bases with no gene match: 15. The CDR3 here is CASSPVGTAFGADTQYF. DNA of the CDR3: TGTGCCAGCAGTCCCGTCGGGACAGCCTTCGGGGCAGATACGCAGTATTTT.

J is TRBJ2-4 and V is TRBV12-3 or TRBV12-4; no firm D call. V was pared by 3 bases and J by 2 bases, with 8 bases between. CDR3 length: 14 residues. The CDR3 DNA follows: TGTGCCAGCAGTTTGCAGCTATCCAAAAACATTCAGTACTTC. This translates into CASSLQLSKNIQYF.

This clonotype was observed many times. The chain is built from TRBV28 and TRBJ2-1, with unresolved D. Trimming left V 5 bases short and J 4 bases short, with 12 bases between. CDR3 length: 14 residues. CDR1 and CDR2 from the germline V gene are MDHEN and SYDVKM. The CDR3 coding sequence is TGTGCCAGCAGTCTCCGAAGATTTTACAATGAGCAGTTCTTC. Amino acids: CASSLRRFYNEQFF.

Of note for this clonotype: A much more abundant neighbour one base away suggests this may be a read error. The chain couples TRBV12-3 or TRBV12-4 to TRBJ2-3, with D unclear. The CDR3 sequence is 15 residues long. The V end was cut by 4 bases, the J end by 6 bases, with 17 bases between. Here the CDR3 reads CASSSALQTPDTQYF. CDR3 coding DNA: TGTGCCAGCAGTTCGGCCCTGCAGACTCCTGATACGCAGTATTTT.

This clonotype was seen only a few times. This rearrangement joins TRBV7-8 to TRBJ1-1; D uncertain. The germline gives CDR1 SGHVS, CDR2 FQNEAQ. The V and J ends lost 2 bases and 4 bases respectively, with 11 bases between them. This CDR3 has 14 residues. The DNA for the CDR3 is TGTGCCAGCAGCTTATATACTGTTGGCACTGAAGCTTTCTTT. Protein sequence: CASSLYTVGTEAFF.

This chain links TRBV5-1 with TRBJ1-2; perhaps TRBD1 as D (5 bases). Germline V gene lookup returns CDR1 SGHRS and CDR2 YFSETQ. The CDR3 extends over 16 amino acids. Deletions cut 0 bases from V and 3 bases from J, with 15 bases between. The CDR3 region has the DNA TGCGCCAGCAGCTTGGCGCGGACATACTCCTACTATGGCTACACCTTC. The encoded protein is CASSLARTYSYYGYTF.

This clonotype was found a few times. In nucleotides, the CDR3 is TGTGCCAGCAGCCCGGACAGGGGCTATAGCACAGATACGCAGTATTTT. Encoded protein: CASSPDRGYSTDTQYF. The V gene is TRBV4-2, the J gene TRBJ2-3, with TRBD1 matching over 9 bases. V lost 4 bases, J lost 0 bases, and 5 bases stayed unmatched. Germline values: CDR1 LGHNA, CDR2 YNFKEQ. CDR3 size: 16 residues.